These 23 T cell receptor beta chains originate from one sample sequenced in a study of CD8 T cells in ankylosing spondylitis. General study points: In ankylosing spondylitis blood, a motif of roughly eight highly homologous TCR beta variants appeared characteristic.

TCRdb called the 5' RACE reads again in MiXCR, with one record for every CDR3 protein. The sample lists 130,000 or so distinct CDR3 sequences; about a sixth were seen once. Their specific antigens are unknown. What was sequenced was blood, either unsorted or a sorted T cell fraction (not recorded which). The receptors here all came from a male donor with ankylosing spondylitis.

This chain joins TRBV28 and TRBJ2-1; 7 nucleotides match TRBD1. After removal of 6 bases from V and 2 bases from J, the junction contained 7 bases not matched to a gene. This CDR3 has 15 residues. Germline V CDR1 and CDR2: MDHEN, SYDVKM. CDR3 DNA sequence: TGTGCCAGCAGATTCACAGGGACAGCCTACAATGAGCAGTTCTTC. Translation gives CASRFTGTAYNEQFF.

This clonotype has only a few counts. The chain carries TRBV4-1 and TRBJ1-4, with a weak D call TRBD1 (5 bases). Germline CDR1 is MGHRA and CDR2 is YSYEKL. V was trimmed by 2 bases and J by 4 bases, leaving 14 bases between them. The CDR3 is 16 residues long. CDR3 sequence: CASSQPAGTHNEKLFF. The CDR3 nucleotides are TGCGCCAGCAGCCAACCCGCCGGGACCCATAATGAAAAACTGTTTTTT.

This clonotype was observed a few times. The chain couples TRBV29-1 to TRBJ2-3; 11 bases are shared with TRBD2. The germline V gene encodes CDR1 SQVTM and CDR2 ANQGSEA. The CDR3 spans 15 residues. Losses at the gene ends were 3 bases for V and 7 bases for J; bases not matched to a gene: 9. The CDR3 DNA is TGCAGCGTTGACCCACTAGCGGGAGTGGTATATACGCAGTATTTT. This encodes CSVDPLAGVVYTQYF.

This chain connects TRBV6-4 to TRBJ2-5, with 7 bases lining up with TRBD1. J lost 5 bases, V lost 4 bases, and 16 bases had no gene match. Germline V CDR1 and CDR2: MRHNA, SNTAGT. This CDR3 comprises 17 residues. CDR3 region: CASSGNHRGNKMETQYF. The CDR3 coding sequence is TGTGCCAGCAGTGGCAACCACAGGGGTAACAAGATGGAGACCCAGTACTTC.

V usage is TRBV28 and J usage is TRBJ2-4, with D perhaps TRBD1 (7 bases). The germline gives CDR1 MDHEN, CDR2 SYDVKM. The V gene lost 6 bases and the J gene lost 8 bases, with 29 bases spanning the gap. This CDR3 is 18 amino acids long. CDR3 region: CASSRGGWDSRIQDIQYF. DNA of the CDR3: TGTGCCAGCAGCCGAGGGGGGTGGGACAGCCGAATCCAGGACATTCAGTACTTC.

The chain links TRBV20-1 to TRBJ2-3; D remains unclear. The germline V and J ends were trimmed by 0 bases and 6 bases, with 16 bases remaining between them. In germline, CDR1 is DFQATT, CDR2 SNEGSKA (reference sequence). This CDR3 region has 15 residues. CDR3 in DNA: TGCAGTGCTAGAGATGGCGACTTCATACGGGATACGCAGTATTTT. Translated: CSARDGDFIRDTQYF.

On this clonotype itself: A read error may produce the germline difference seen at one junction end. The chain has TRBV9 and TRBJ1-2, with 10 bases that match TRBD1. CDR3 length: 16 amino acids. Germline V gives CDR1 SGDLS, CDR2 YYNGEE. CDR3 sequence reads: CASSSSRDRGGYGFTF. In DNA form, the CDR3 reads TGTGCCAGCAGCTCGTCCCGGGACAGGGGCGGCTATGGCTTCACCTTC.

The chain combines TRBV27 with TRBJ2-3; D gene unclear. The CDR3 is made up of 14 amino acids. CDR1 MNHEY and CDR2 SMNVEV come from the germline V gene (reference sequence). Trimming removed 6 bases from V and 4 bases from J, with 14 bases in between. The CDR3 here is CASSGSLYSDTQYF. The CDR3 DNA reads as TGTGCCAGCAGCGGCAGTTTATACTCAGATACGCAGTATTTT.

The gene calls are TRBV5-4 and TRBJ2-3; 7 positions agree with TRBD2. V lost 4 bases and J lost 6; bases outside the gene matches: 5. The germline V gene encodes CDR1 SGHNT and CDR2 YYREEE (reference sequence). The CDR3 contains 13 residues. CDR3: CASSKTSVDTQYF. The CDR3 coding sequence is TGTGCCAGCAGCAAAACTAGCGTGGATACGCAGTATTTT.

The table lists this clonotype with a few counts. CDR3 DNA sequence: TGTGCCAGCAGCTCCGGACTAGAAGAGACCCAGTACTTC. Protein sequence: CASSSGLEETQYF. The J gene is TRBJ2-5, the V gene TRBV7-8; TRBD2 matches at 7 bases. CDR3 length equals 13 residues. The germline gives CDR1 SGHVS, CDR2 FQNEAQ. J was trimmed by 3 bases and V by 4 bases; bases with no gene match: 2. The complete variable domain, with remaining parts taken from reference TRBV7-8 and TRBJ2-5, reads GAGVSQSPRYKVAKRGQDVALRCDPISGHVSLFWYQQALGQGPEFLTYFQNEAQLDKSGLPSDRFFAERPEGSVSTLKIQRTQQEDSAVYLCASSSGLEETQYFGPGTRLLVL.

The genes are TRBV27 and TRBJ1-5; D may be TRBD1 (6 bases). V shed 3 bases and J shed 4 bases, with 7 bases lying between them. The CDR3 is 13 amino acids. The germline V gene encodes CDR1 MNHEY and CDR2 SMNVEV (reference sequence). This chain's CDR3 is CASSFTGNQPQHF. For the CDR3, the DNA is TGTGCCAGCAGTTTCACAGGGAATCAGCCCCAGCATTTT.

The V and J genes are TRBV27 and TRBJ2-7; D is unresolved. The CDR3 extends over 14 amino acids. Germline CDR1 MNHEY, CDR2 SMNVEV (reference sequence). V lost 5 bases, J lost 0 bases, and 11 bases lay in between. In nucleotides, the CDR3 is TGTGCCAGCAGTCCGAACCCAAACTCCTACGAGCAGTACTTC. It codes for CASSPNPNSYEQYF.

The chain carries TRBV28 and TRBJ1-5; TRBD1 matches 9 bases. CDR3 length equals 16 residues. The V gene end was trimmed by 3 bases and the J gene end by 1 base; junction bases not matched to a gene: 4. Per germline, CDR1 MDHEN and CDR2 SYDVKM. The CDR3 here is CASSLGQGGSNQPQHF. The CDR3 region has the DNA TGTGCCAGCAGTTTGGGACAGGGCGGAAGCAATCAGCCCCAGCATTTT.

This clonotype was seen a handful of times. The J gene is TRBJ2-2, the V gene TRBV27; D unclear. V was shortened by 6 bases and J by 7 bases, with 15 bases between the two germline ends. CDR1 is MNHEY and CDR2 is SMNVEV in the germline V gene (reference sequence). This CDR3 contains 14 residues. Here the CDR3 reads CASSPGLAVGELFF. Written as DNA, the CDR3 is TGTGCCAGCAGCCCCGGGTTGGCGGTCGGGGAGCTGTTTTTT.

This clonotype was counted only a few times. The gene calls are TRBV29-1 and TRBJ2-1, with D possibly TRBD2 on 6 matching bases. The V gene lost 3 bases and the J gene lost 3 bases, with 9 bases spanning the gap. The CDR3 has 13 residues. Germline assignment: CDR1 SQVTM and CDR2 ANQGSEA. Here the CDR3 DNA reads TGCAGCGTTGACCGGGAGATCTACAATGAGCAGTTCTTC. Its translation is CSVDREIYNEQFF.

The chain joins TRBV27 to TRBJ2-3; D unresolved. The CDR3 is 15 amino acids. CDR1 is MNHEY, CDR2 SMNVEV, per germline (reference sequence). The V and J ends lost 5 bases and 2 bases respectively, with 14 bases between them. In DNA, the CDR3 is TGTGCCAGCAGTCAACCCCTAGGCTACACAGATACGCAGTATTTT. This translates into CASSQPLGYTDTQYF.

This sequence joins TRBV27 and TRBJ2-3; D remains ambiguous. Trimming cost V 4 bases and J 1 base, with 18 bases left between them. This CDR3 is built from 17 residues. CDR1 and CDR2 from the germline V gene are MNHEY and SMNVEV (reference sequence). CDR3 amino acids: CASSSLDPPTGTDTQYF. The CDR3, as DNA: TGTGCCAGCAGTTCCTTGGACCCGCCGACGGGCACAGATACGCAGTATTTT.

This clonotype appeared a few times. This sequence joins TRBV4-2 and TRBJ2-7, with D perhaps matching TRBD1 or TRBD2 (5 bases each). Germline CDR1 and CDR2: LGHNA and YNFKEQ. V was trimmed by 1 base and J by 3 bases, leaving 16 bases between them. This CDR3 spans 16 amino acids. The CDR3 here is CASSQGGRRNHYEQYF. The CDR3 coding sequence is TGTGCCAGCAGCCAAGGGGGACGGCGGAACCACTACGAGCAGTACTTC.

In this sample, this clonotype turned up a few times. The chain has TRBV5-1 and TRBJ2-3, with 10 bases matching TRBD1. Unmatched junction bases numbered 7, after V lost 4 bases and J lost 2 bases. The CDR3 is made up of 16 amino acids. The germline V gene encodes CDR1 SGHRS and CDR2 YFSETQ. The CDR3 sequence: CASSTGQGPLTDTQYF. As DNA, the CDR3 is TGCGCCAGCAGCACGGGACAGGGGCCGCTCACAGATACGCAGTATTTT.

There are a few counts of this clonotype. The V call is TRBV7-2, the J call TRBJ1-1; D is undetermined. Germline V gene data show CDR1 as SGHTA and CDR2 as FQGNSA. V lost 0 bases and J lost 3, with 17 bases in between. The CDR3 sequence is 17 residues long. CDR3 nucleotide sequence: TGTGCCAGCAGCTTAGCTCTAGCCGGGGTTCTGCACACTGAAGCTTTCTTT. Encoded protein: CASSLALAGVLHTEAFF.

This clonotype has only a few counts. The V and J genes are TRBV25-1 and TRBJ2-1, with D possibly being TRBD1 (6 bases). Germline CDR1 and CDR2: MGHDK and SYGVNS. The CDR3 is 13 residues long. The V and J ends lost 7 bases and 5 bases respectively, with 12 bases between them. The CDR3 coding sequence is TGTGCCAGCACACACGGGACAAACAATGAGCAGTTCTTC. It codes for CASTHGTNNEQFF. The whole variable domain, remainder taken from reference TRBV25-1 and TRBJ2-1, is EADIYQTPRYLVIGTGKKITLECSQTMGHDKMYWYQQDPGMELHLIHYSYGVNSTEKGDLSSESTVSRIRTEHFPLTLESARPSHTSQYLCASTHGTNNEQFFGPGTRLTVL.

This clonotype was observed at least ten times. This sequence joins TRBV28 and TRBJ1-5; TRBD1 agrees at 7 bases. V lost 5 bases to trimming and J lost 5 bases; unmatched junction nucleotides: 12. The CDR3 is 16 residues long. Germline V gives CDR1 MDHEN, CDR2 SYDVKM. This CDR3 is CASSTPETGLYQPQHF. DNA for the CDR3: TGTGCCAGCAGTACCCCCGAGACAGGGCTTTATCAGCCCCAGCATTTT.

This clonotype was observed a few times. The chain recombines TRBV6-2 or TRBV6-3 with TRBJ2-2; a weak D match, TRBD2 (6 bases). Germline loops: CDR1 MNHEY, CDR2 SVGEGT. The germline V and J ends were trimmed by 5 bases and 6 bases, with 16 bases remaining between them. There are 15 residues in the CDR3. The CDR3 is CASSLARSTSGELFF. The CDR3 DNA reads as TGTGCCAGCAGTCTAGCGAGAAGTACTTCCGGGGAGCTGTTTTTT.